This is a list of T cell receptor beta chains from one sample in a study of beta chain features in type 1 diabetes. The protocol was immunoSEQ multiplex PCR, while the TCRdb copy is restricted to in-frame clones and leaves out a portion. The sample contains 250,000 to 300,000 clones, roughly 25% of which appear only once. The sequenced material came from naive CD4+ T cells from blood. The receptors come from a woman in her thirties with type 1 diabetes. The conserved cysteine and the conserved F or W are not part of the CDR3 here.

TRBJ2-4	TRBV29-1	SVVYRVGNIQY
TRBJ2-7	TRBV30	AWNPGVSYEQY
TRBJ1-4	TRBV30	AWNFGTMGKLF
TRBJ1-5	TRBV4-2	ASSQDGAGQSNQPQH
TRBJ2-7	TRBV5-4	ASSGSGTATYEQY
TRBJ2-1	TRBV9	ASSALQGNEQF
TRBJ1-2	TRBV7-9	ASSSDSYGYT
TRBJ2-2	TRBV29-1	SGRHREPPGELF
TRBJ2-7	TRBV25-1	ASSTTSGYEQY
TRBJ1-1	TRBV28	ASSSSGTGNTEAF
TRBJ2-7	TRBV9	ASSANAGAVYEQY